The 19 T cell receptor beta chains presented below share a single source sample, sequenced in a study of blood T cell repertoires in COVID-19. Repertoires were generated with immunoSEQ multiplex PCR, while TCRdb's copy carries only in-frame clones and drops some. The data hold some 100,000 clones, with 84% observed a single time. The sequenced sample consisted of peripheral blood. Source of these receptors: a woman aged 80 or over with active or convalescent COVID-19.

The chain employs TRBV27 and TRBJ2-1; TRBD2 is a possible D gene (5 bases). The CDR3 is 13 amino acids. Per germline, CDR1 MNHEY and CDR2 SMNVEV (reference sequence). Trimming stripped 5 bases from V and 5 bases from J, with 10 bases between. The CDR3, as DNA: TGTGCCAGCAGTCGGAGGTGGAACAATGAGCAGTTCTTC. Its protein is CASSRRWNNEQFF.

The J gene is TRBJ2-1, the V gene TRBV9; 9 nucleotides align to TRBD1. V dropped 3 bases and J dropped 5; count of bases not matched to a gene: 6. The germline V gene encodes CDR1 SGDLS and CDR2 YYNGEE. CDR3 size: 15 residues. CDR3 bases: TGTGCCAGCAGCGCCGGTGGGACAGGGCACAATGAGCAGTTCTTC. Protein: CASSAGGTGHNEQFF.

V gene TRBV9 combines with J gene TRBJ1-3; D is unclear. Germline V lookup: CDR1 SGDLS, CDR2 YYNGEE. This CDR3 region has 14 residues. Trimming pared 0 bases from V and 0 bases from J, leaving 4 bases between. The CDR3 loop is CASSVGHSGNTIYF. The DNA for the CDR3 is TGTGCCAGCAGCGTAGGGCACTCTGGAAACACCATATATTTT.

The chain has TRBV10-2 and TRBJ2-7, with 13 nucleotides matching TRBD2. The germline V gene encodes CDR1 WSHSY and CDR2 SAAADI. There are 16 residues in the CDR3. Trimming removed 5 bases from V and 0 bases from J; junction bases left unmatched: 4. The CDR3 DNA reads TGCGCCAGCAGTAGAGGGACTAGCGGGGTCTCCTACGAGCAGTACTTC. Translating it yields CASSRGTSGVSYEQYF.

The gene calls are TRBV18 and TRBJ2-6, with 8 bases matching TRBD1. V shed 4 bases and J 0 bases; nucleotides not matched to a gene: 5. The length of the CDR3 is 17 residues. Per germline, CDR1 KGHSH and CDR2 LQKENI. The CDR3 loop reads CASSRQGTSSGANVLTF. The CDR3 DNA reads as TGTGCCAGCTCACGACAGGGGACCTCCTCTGGGGCCAACGTCCTGACTTTC.

V usage is TRBV28 and J usage is TRBJ2-7; 7 bases agree with TRBD1. The V and J ends lost 2 bases and 2 bases, in that order; junction bases with no gene match: 6. Germline-derived CDR1 and CDR2 are MDHEN and SYDVKM. The CDR3 contains 15 residues. CDR3 bases: TGTGCCAGCAGTTTACCGCAGGGGGTAGCCTACGAGCAGTACTTC. As protein: CASSLPQGVAYEQYF.

The chain couples TRBV5-1 to TRBJ2-1, with D unresolved. This CDR3 is 15 amino acids long. The V and J ends lost 0 bases and 4 bases respectively, with 11 bases between them. CDR1 SGHRS and CDR2 YFSETQ come from the germline V gene. CDR3 sequence reads: CASSLAGVGYNEQFF. The CDR3 coding sequence is TGCGCCAGCAGCTTGGCAGGTGTGGGTTACAATGAGCAGTTCTTC.

The rearrangement uses TRBV9 and TRBJ2-2, with a weak D call TRBD1 (5 bases). The CDR3 spans 15 residues. Deletions cut 5 bases from V and 0 bases from J, with 11 bases between. Per germline, CDR1 SGDLS and CDR2 YYNGEE. CDR3 sequence: CASSADRPNTGELFF. As DNA, the CDR3 is TGTGCCAGCAGTGCAGACAGACCGAACACCGGGGAGCTGTTTTTT.

The V call is TRBV6-6, the J call TRBJ2-1; 9 bases agree with TRBD2. Losses at the gene ends were 7 bases for V and 4 bases for J; bases not matched to a gene: 8. The V gene's germline CDR1 is MNHNY and CDR2 SVGAGI (reference sequence). The CDR3 has 15 amino acids. CDR3 coding DNA: TGTGCCAGCATAGATAGCGGGAGAGGATACAATGAGCAGTTCTTC. Translation: CASIDSGRGYNEQFF.

This chain links TRBV7-8 with TRBJ2-3; 9 nucleotides align to TRBD2. The CDR3 consists of 16 residues. The junction had 7 bases not matched to a gene; V was cut back by 4 bases and J by 2 bases. CDR1 is SGHVS, CDR2 FQNEAQ, per germline. The CDR3 is CASSYKRLAVTDTQYF. The CDR3 coding sequence is TGTGCCAGCAGCTACAAACGACTAGCGGTCACAGATACGCAGTATTTT.

The chain carries TRBV27 and TRBJ2-1; TRBD2 aligns across 7 bases. Germline CDR1 and CDR2: MNHEY and SMNVEV (reference sequence). V gave up 6 bases and J gave up 4 bases; unmatched junction bases: 9. The CDR3 runs to 15 residues. DNA of the CDR3: TGTGCCAGCAGACGCACTAGCGTTCCTTACAATGAGCAGTTCTTC. Translation: CASRRTSVPYNEQFF.

This clone was seen only once. The chain joins TRBV24-1 to TRBJ2-2; possibly TRBD1 for D (5 bases). The V end was cut by 5 bases, the J end by 0 bases, with 6 bases between. Germline values: CDR1 KGHDR, CDR2 SFDVKD. The CDR3 has 14 residues. DNA of the CDR3: TGTGCCACCAGTGGCAGGGCGAACACCGGGGAGCTGTTTTTT. This sequence encodes CATSGRANTGELFF.

V usage is TRBV28 and J usage is TRBJ2-5; no clear D gene. The CDR3 has 15 amino acids. Germline CDR1 is MDHEN and CDR2 is SYDVKM. The germline V and J ends were trimmed by 2 bases and 3 bases, with 13 bases remaining between them. The CDR3 sequence: CASSLRYGLEETQYF. The CDR3 DNA reads as TGTGCCAGCAGTTTAAGGTACGGGTTGGAAGAGACCCAGTACTTC. Supplemented by reference TRBV28 and TRBJ2-5, the full variable domain reads DVKVTQSSRYLVKRTGEKVFLECVQDMDHENMFWYRQDPGLGLRLIYFSYDVKMKEKGDIPEGYSVSREKKERFSLILESASTNQTSMYLCASSLRYGLEETQYFGPGTRLLVL.

CDR3 loop: CASSQPGQGNHEQYF. CDR3 in DNA: TGTGCCAGCAGTCAACCGGGACAGGGGAATCACGAGCAGTACTTC. The V call is TRBV28, the J call TRBJ2-7; 10 bases fit TRBD1. Germline V gene sequence: CDR1 MDHEN, CDR2 SYDVKM. V was pared by 5 bases and J by 5 bases, with 9 bases of the junction left unmatched. This CDR3 is 15 amino acids long.

This sequence joins TRBV4-2 and TRBJ2-3; TRBD2 agrees at 12 bases. Germline-derived CDR1 and CDR2 are LGHNA and YNFKEQ. This CDR3 spans 16 amino acids. With V trimmed by 1 base and J by 5 bases, 4 bases remained unmatched. CDR3 nucleotides: TGTGCCAGCAGCCAAGGCCCGGGACTAGCGGGAGATACGCAGTATTTT. Translated, it gives CASSQGPGLAGDTQYF.

This clone was seen only a few times. The chain is built from TRBV30 and TRBJ1-3; D is undetermined. The CDR3 has 14 residues. The germline V gene has CDR1 GTSNPN and CDR2 SVGIG (reference sequence). V was pared by 4 bases and J by 9 bases, with 19 bases between. In DNA, the CDR3 is TGTGCCTGGACCCCCCCACCCCATGGCAGCACCATATATTTT. The encoded protein is CAWTPPPHGSTIYF.

DNA of the CDR3: TGTGCCAGCAGCTTAGTAGAACGCCGCTATGGCTACACCTTC. Translating it yields CASSLVERRYGYTF. The J gene is TRBJ1-2, the V gene TRBV11-1; D is undetermined. The CDR3 has 14 amino acids. Germline-derived CDR1 and CDR2 are SGHAT and FQDESV (reference sequence). V was shortened by 1 base and J by 4 bases, with 10 bases between the two germline ends.

The chain joins TRBV7-8 to TRBJ2-1; TRBD2 aligns across 8 bases. CDR1 SGHVS and CDR2 FQNEAQ come from the germline V gene. V shed 1 base, J shed 4 bases, and the junction held 3 bases outside the gene matches. This CDR3 is 15 amino acids long. The CDR3 sequence is CASSLGGLDYNEQFF. CDR3 DNA sequence: TGTGCCAGCAGCTTAGGGGGACTAGATTACAATGAGCAGTTCTTC.

Only one count was recorded for this clone. The chain couples TRBV2 to TRBJ1-6; D not certain. Germline V gene data show CDR1 as SNHLY and CDR2 as FYNNEI. The ends were cut back, 6 bases at V and 0 bases at J, with 21 bases in the middle. The CDR3 is 19 amino acids. CDR3 DNA: TGTGCCAGCAGAGGGAGGTACGGATTGGACGGCTCCTATAATTCACCCCTCCACTTT. The encoded protein is CASRGRYGLDGSYNSPLHF.